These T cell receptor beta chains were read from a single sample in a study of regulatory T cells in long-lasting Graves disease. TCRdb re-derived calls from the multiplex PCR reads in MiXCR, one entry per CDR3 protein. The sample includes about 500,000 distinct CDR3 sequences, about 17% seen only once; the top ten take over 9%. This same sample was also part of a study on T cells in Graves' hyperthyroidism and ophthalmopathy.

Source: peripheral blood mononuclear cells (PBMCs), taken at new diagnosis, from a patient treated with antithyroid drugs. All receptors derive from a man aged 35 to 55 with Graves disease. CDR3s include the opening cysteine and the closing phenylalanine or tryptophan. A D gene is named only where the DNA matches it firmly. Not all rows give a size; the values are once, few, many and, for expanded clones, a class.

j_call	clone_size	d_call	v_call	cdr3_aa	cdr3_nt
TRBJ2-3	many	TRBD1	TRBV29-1	CSVEGLGTEHTSTDTQYF	TGCAGCGTTGAAGGCCTCGGGACAGAACACACTAGCACAGATACGCAGTATTTT
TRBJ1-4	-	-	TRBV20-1	CRGASYNEKLFF	TGCAGAGGGGCCTCATATAATGAAAAACTGTTTTTT
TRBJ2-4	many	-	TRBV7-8	CASSLVGGDKNIQYF	TGTGCCAGCAGCTTAGTGGGGGGAGACAAAAACATTCAGTACTTC
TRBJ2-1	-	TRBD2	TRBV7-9	CASSLAGGWSNEQFF	TGTGCCAGCAGCTTGGCGGGAGGATGGTCCAATGAGCAGTTCTTC
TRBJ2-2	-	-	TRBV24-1	CATGDFGTANTGELFF	TGTGCCACCGGTGATTTTGGAACAGCGAACACCGGGGAGCTGTTTTTT
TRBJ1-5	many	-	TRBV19	CASSIVSRAGDQPQHF	TGTGCCAGTAGTATAGTGAGCAGGGCGGGGGATCAGCCCCAGCATTTT
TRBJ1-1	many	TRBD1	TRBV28	CASRNTGDNTEAFF	TGTGCCAGCAGAAATACAGGGGATAACACTGAAGCTTTCTTT
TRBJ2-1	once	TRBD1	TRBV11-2	CASSQVETGLNEQFF	TGTGCCAGCAGCCAAGTCGAGACAGGGCTAAATGAGCAGTTCTTC
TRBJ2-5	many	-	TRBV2	CASSPGLKAEGTQYF	TGTGCCAGCAGCCCCGGCCTCAAAGCGGAGGGGACCCAGTACTTC
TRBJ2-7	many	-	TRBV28	CASSLAASFGYEQYF	TGTGCCAGCAGTTTAGCGGCTAGCTTTGGCTACGAGCAGTACTTC
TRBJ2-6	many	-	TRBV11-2	CASSLDTSRGTGANVLTF	TGTGCCAGCAGCTTAGATACGTCTCGGGGTACTGGGGCCAACGTCCTGACTTTC
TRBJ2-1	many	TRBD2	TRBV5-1	CASSFASGRAYNEQFF	TGCGCCAGCAGCTTCGCTAGCGGGAGGGCCTACAATGAGCAGTTCTTC
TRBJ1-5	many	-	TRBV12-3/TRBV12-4	CASSLATGQPQHF	TGTGCCAGCAGCTTAGCCACGGGTCAGCCCCAGCATTTT
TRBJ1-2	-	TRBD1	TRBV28	CASTWTGIHYGYTF	TGTGCCAGCACCTGGACAGGGATCCACTATGGCTACACCTTC
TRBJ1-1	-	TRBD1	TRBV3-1	CASSPEGAGNTEAFF	TGTGCCAGCAGCCCTGAGGGGGCGGGGAACACTGAAGCTTTCTTT
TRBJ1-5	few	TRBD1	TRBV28	CASSTWTGITNQPQHF	TGTGCCAGCAGTACTTGGACAGGAATAACAAATCAGCCCCAGCATTTT
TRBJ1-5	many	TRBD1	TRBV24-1	CATSDPKDRGGNQPQHF	TGTGCCACCAGTGACCCAAAGGACAGGGGAGGCAATCAGCCCCAGCATTTT
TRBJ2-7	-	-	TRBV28	CASSLSGTPFYEQYF	TGTGCCAGCAGTTTGTCCGGGACTCCCTTTTACGAGCAGTACTTC
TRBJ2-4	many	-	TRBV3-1	CASSSTTANIQYF	TGTGCCAGCAGCTCAACGACAGCCAACATTCAGTACTTC
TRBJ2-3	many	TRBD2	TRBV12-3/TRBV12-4	CASSLLGTSGRGGTQYF	TGTGCCAGCAGTTTATTGGGGACTAGCGGGAGGGGAGGTACGCAGTATTTT
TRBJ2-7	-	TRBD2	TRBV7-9	CASSPRREMGYEQYF	TGTGCCAGCAGCCCGAGGCGGGAGATGGGTTACGAGCAGTACTTC
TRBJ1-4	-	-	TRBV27	CASSPESWEKLFF	TGTGCCAGCAGTCCCGAGAGCTGGGAAAAACTGTTTTTT
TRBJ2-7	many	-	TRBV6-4	CASRMGADHTYEQYF	TGTGCCAGTAGAATGGGGGCAGACCATACCTACGAGCAGTACTTC
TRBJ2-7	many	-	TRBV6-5	CASSYSRQAYEQYF	TGTGCCAGCAGTTACTCGAGACAGGCCTACGAGCAGTACTTC
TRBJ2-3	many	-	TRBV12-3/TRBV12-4	CASSSSGGRGSRDTQYF	TGTGCCAGCAGCTCATCCGGGGGCAGGGGATCGAGAGATACGCAGTATTTT
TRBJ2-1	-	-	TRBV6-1	CASSRGRGSYNEQFF	TGTGCCAGCAGTCGTGGACGGGGCTCCTACAATGAGCAGTTCTTC
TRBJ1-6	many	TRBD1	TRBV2	CASSATGNNSPLHF	TGTGCCAGCAGTGCGACAGGGAATAATTCACCCCTCCACTTT
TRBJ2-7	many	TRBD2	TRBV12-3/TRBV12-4	CASTRLTSGSYEQYF	TGTGCCAGCACCCGTCTGACTAGCGGGTCCTACGAGCAGTACTTC
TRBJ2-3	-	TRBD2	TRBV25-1	CASRSPGLAKDTQYF	TGTGCCAGCAGATCACCGGGACTAGCTAAGGATACGCAGTATTTT
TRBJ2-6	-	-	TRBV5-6	CASSSTGSSGANVLTF	TGTGCCAGCAGCTCAACAGGGAGCTCCGGGGCCAACGTCCTGACTTTC
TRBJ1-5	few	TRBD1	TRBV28	CASSAGGSNQPQHF	TGTGCCAGCAGCGCAGGGGGTAGCAATCAGCCCCAGCATTTT
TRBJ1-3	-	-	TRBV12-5	CASGLDTGPGNTIYF	TGTGCTAGTGGTTTGGATACAGGTCCTGGAAACACCATATATTTT
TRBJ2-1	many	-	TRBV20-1	CSARDPTGTWDEQFF	TGCAGTGCTAGAGACCCAACTGGGACATGGGATGAGCAGTTCTTC
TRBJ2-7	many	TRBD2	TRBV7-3	CASSLTTTSGWGKYF	TGTGCCAGCAGCTTAACGACAACTAGCGGATGGGGAAAGTACTTC
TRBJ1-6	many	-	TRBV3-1	CASSPTGNSPLHF	TGTGCCAGCAGCCCGACAGGAAACTCACCCCTCCACTTT
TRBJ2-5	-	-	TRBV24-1	CATSDWGLKDRAQTQYF	TGTGCCACCAGTGATTGGGGACTAAAGGACAGGGCACAGACCCAGTACTTC
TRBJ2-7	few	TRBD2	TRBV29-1	CSGVAGESYEQYF	TGCAGCGGGGTAGCGGGAGAATCCTACGAGCAGTACTTC
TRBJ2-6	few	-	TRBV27	CASSLMSGSYSGANVLTF	TGTGCCAGCAGTTTAATGTCAGGGTCCTACTCTGGGGCCAACGTCCTGACTTTC